The source of this T cell receptor (beta chain) is a study of blood T cell repertoires in COVID-19. The CDR3 consists of 13 residues. Trimming shortened V by 1 base and J by 6 bases, and 9 bases separated the two germline ends. Using immunoSEQ multiplex PCR, the repertoire was profiled, and TCRdb retains in-frame clones only, with some absent. Among about 170,000 clones listed, approximately 81% were seen once. The rearrangement links TRBV12-3 or TRBV12-4 to TRBJ1-2; no definite D call. The sequenced material came from peripheral blood. This clonotype was sampled from a woman between 65 and 79 years old with COVID-19, enrolled during active disease. The DNA for the CDR3 is TGTGCCAGCAGTTTAGGGCCAAGTAATGGCTACACCTTC. Translation: CASSLGPSNGYTF.